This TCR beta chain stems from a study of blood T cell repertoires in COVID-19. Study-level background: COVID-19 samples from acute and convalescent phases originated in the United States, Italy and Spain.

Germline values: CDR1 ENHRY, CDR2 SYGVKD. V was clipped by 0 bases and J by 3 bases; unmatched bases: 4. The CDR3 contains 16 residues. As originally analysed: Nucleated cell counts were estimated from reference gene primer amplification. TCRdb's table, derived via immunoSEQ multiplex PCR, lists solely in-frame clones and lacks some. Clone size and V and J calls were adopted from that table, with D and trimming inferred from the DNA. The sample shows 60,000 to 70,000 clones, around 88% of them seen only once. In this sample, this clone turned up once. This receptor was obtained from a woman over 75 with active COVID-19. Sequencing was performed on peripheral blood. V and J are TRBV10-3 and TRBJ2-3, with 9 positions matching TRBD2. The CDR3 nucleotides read TGTGCCATCAGTGAGTCCAGCGGGGGGAGGACAGATACGCAGTATTTT. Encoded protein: CAISESSGGRTDTQYF.